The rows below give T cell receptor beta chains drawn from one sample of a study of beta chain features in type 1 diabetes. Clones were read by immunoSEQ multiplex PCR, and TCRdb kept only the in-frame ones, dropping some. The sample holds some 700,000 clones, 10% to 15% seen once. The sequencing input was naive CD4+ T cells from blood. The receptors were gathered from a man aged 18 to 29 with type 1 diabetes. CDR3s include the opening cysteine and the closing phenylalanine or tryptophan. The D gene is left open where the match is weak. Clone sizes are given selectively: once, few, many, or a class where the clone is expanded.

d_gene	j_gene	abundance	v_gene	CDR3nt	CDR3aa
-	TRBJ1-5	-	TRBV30	TGTGCCTGGAGCTATGGGGCAGCCCAGAATCAGCCCCAGCATTTT	CAWSYGAAQNQPQHF
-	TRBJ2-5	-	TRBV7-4	TGTGCCAGCAGCATAACAGGAGGGGAGACCCAGTACTTC	CASSITGGETQYF
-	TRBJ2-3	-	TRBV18	TGTGCCAGCTCACCAAATAGTGGCGGGAACACAGATACGCAGTATTTT	CASSPNSGGNTDTQYF
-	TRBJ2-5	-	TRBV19	TGTGCCAGCGGCCGGGAGACCCAGTACTTC	CASGRETQYF
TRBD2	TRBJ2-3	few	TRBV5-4	TGTGCCAGCAGCTTGGTAGGCGCGGGGGGGCCAGATACGCAGTATTTT	CASSLVGAGGPDTQYF
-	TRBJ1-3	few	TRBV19	TGTGCCAGTCGGACAGAGTCTGGAAACACCATATATTTT	CASRTESGNTIYF
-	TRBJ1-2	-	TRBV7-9	TGTGCCAGCAGGGGTTGGGCCACCTTCAACTATGGCTACACCTTC	CASRGWATFNYGYTF
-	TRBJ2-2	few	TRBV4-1	TGCGCCAGCAGGGAACAGAACACCGGGGAGCTGTTTTTT	CASREQNTGELFF
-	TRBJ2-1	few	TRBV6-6	TGTGCCAGCAGTTACTATCGTTCTGGCGATGAGCAGTTCTTC	CASSYYRSGDEQFF
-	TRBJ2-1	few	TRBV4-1	TGCGCCAGCAGCCAAGTGGATGAGCAGTTCTTC	CASSQVDEQFF
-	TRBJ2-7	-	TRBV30	TGTGCCTGGAGTTTGTGGCAGCCCTACGAGCAGTACTTC	CAWSLWQPYEQYF
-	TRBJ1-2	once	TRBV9	TGTGCCAGCAGCGTGGGGGGGCCTGGCTATGGCTACACCTTC	CASSVGGPGYGYTF
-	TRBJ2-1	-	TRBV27	TGTGCCAGCAGTTGGGTGGAGGGATACAATGAGCAGTTCTTC	CASSWVEGYNEQFF
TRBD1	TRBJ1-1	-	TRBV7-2	TGTGCCAGCAGCTCTCGTTACAGGGGATTAAGAATGGGGAACACTGAAGCTTTCTTT	CASSSRYRGLRMGNTEAFF
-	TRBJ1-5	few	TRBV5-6	TGTGCCAGCATGGATTTCGGCAATCAGCCCCAGCATTTT	CASMDFGNQPQHF
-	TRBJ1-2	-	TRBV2	TGTGCCAGCAGCCCTTCTTTTAACTATGGCTACACCTTC	CASSPSFNYGYTF
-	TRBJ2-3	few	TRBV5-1	TGCGCCAGCAGCTTGTTGGTCGGGGCGAGCACAGATACGCAGTATTTT	CASSLLVGASTDTQYF
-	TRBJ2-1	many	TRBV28	TGTGCCAGCAGTCTATTAACAGGGTATGAGCAGTTCTTC	CASSLLTGYEQFF
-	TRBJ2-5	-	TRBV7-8	TGTGCCAGCAGCTTAGCGGGGAGTGAGACCCAGTACTTC	CASSLAGSETQYF
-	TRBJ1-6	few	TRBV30	TGTGCCTGGAGCCGAGGGGGAGGGTTTAATTCACCCCTCCACTTT	CAWSRGGGFNSPLHF
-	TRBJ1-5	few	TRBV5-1	TGCGCCAGCAGCTTGGATGCGGGGATTCAGCCCCAGCATTTT	CASSLDAGIQPQHF
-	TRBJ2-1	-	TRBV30	TGTGCCTGGAGTGTCACTAACAATGAGCAGTTCTTC	CAWSVTNNEQFF